This T cell receptor (beta chain) was documented in a study of a mutant IDH1 vaccine in newly diagnosed glioma. On the study more broadly: Patients got radiotherapy, temozolomide, or both beforehand, and most got both.

The CDR3 length is 14 residues. V was clipped by 6 bases and J by 7 bases; unmatched bases: 8. Germline CDR1 and CDR2: SGHRS and YFSETQ. A remark on this clone: The antigen is unknown.

Time point of the sample: week 47, end of study. The investigators gave 300 ug of mutant IDH1 20-mer peptide in each vaccine dose, together with topical imiquimod. Newly diagnosed WHO grade 3 or 4 IDH1-mutant, ATRX-lost astrocytomas were identified in the donors. Generated by immunoSEQ multiplex PCR, the TCRdb table keeps only in-frame clones and is missing some. The profile shows about 85,000 clones, nearly 90% of them singletons. The rearrangement joins TRBV5-1 to TRBJ1-2, with TRBD1 matching 11 bases. Here the sequenced sample was PBMCs, taken from a glioma patient whose treatment included an IDH1 peptide vaccine. The sequence derives from a woman in her forties or fifties with glioma. The CDR3 loop reads CASTEDRGLGGYTF. CDR3 DNA sequence: TGCGCCAGCACTGAGGACAGGGGGCTCGGTGGCTACACCTTC.